What follows are 6 T cell receptor beta chains derived from one specimen sequenced in a study of cytomegalovirus exposure and HLA in healthy donors. The PCR used 60 Vbeta and 13 Jbeta primers. Produced via immunoSEQ multiplex PCR; TCRdb's table is partial and in-frame only. The table records approximately 180,000 clones, about 80% of them present only once. The sample comprised PBMCs. The origin of the receptors is a woman younger than 45 in good health and CMV-seronegative.

The gene calls are TRBV7-9 and TRBJ2-1; D may be TRBD2 (6 bases). The V end lost 4 bases, the J end lost 8 bases, and 15 bases lay between the germline ends. In germline, CDR1 is SEHNR, CDR2 FQNEAQ (reference sequence). The CDR3 consists of 14 residues. This chain's CDR3 is CASSSGLSGDEQFF. CDR3 DNA sequence: TGTGCCAGCAGCTCAGGACTATCTGGGGATGAGCAGTTCTTC. The whole variable domain, remainder taken from reference TRBV7-9 and TRBJ2-1, is DTGVSQNPRHKITKRGQNVTFRCDPISEHNRLYWYRQTLGQGPEFLTYFQNEAQLEKSRLLSDRFSAERPKGSFSTLEIQRTEQGDSAMYLCASSSGLSGDEQFFGPGTRLTVL.

The genes are TRBV10-3 and TRBJ2-3, with 13 bases identical to TRBD2. The CDR3 length is 14 residues. V was clipped by 10 bases and J by 6 bases; unmatched bases: 7. CDR1 is ENHRY, CDR2 SYGVKD, per germline. Here the CDR3 reads CATLTSGGRDTQYF. The DNA for the CDR3 is TGTGCCACCCTGACTAGCGGGGGGAGGGATACGCAGTATTTT.

The J gene is TRBJ1-6, the V gene TRBV19; D is ambiguous. From germline, CDR1 is LNHDA and CDR2 SQIVND (reference sequence). CDR3 size: 13 residues. V was clipped by 7 bases and J by 4 bases, with 8 bases between them. The CDR3 DNA sequence: TGTGCCAGTATGGCACAATATAATTCACCCCTCCACTTT. This codes for CASMAQYNSPLHF.

The chain joins TRBV2 to TRBJ1-2, with 8 bases aligning to TRBD1. Trimming removed 6 bases from V and 4 bases from J; junction bases left unmatched: 7. The CDR3 extends over 14 amino acids. Looked up from germline, CDR1 is SNHLY and CDR2 is FYNNEI. The CDR3 region is CASSEPGQVYGYTF. CDR3 nucleotides: TGTGCCAGCAGCGAACCGGGACAGGTCTATGGCTACACCTTC.

This clone was picked up one time. V is TRBV6-5 and J is TRBJ2-2; possibly TRBD2 for D (6 bases). V lost 5 bases to trimming and J lost 4 bases, with 14 bases between them. Germline V lookup: CDR1 MNHEY, CDR2 SVGAGI. The CDR3 has 15 amino acids. The CDR3 loop is CASSSGRVSTGELFF. CDR3 DNA sequence: TGTGCCAGCAGTAGCGGGCGGGTTAGCACCGGGGAGCTGTTTTTT.

The gene calls are TRBV19 and TRBJ1-2, with D possibly being TRBD1 (5 bases). Deletions cut 3 bases from V and 3 bases from J, with 8 bases between. Germline CDR1 reads LNHDA; CDR2 reads SQIVND (reference sequence). The CDR3 is 13 amino acids. CDR3 region: CASSIPTDYGYTF. The CDR3 bases are TGTGCCAGTAGTATCCCGACAGACTATGGCTACACCTTC.